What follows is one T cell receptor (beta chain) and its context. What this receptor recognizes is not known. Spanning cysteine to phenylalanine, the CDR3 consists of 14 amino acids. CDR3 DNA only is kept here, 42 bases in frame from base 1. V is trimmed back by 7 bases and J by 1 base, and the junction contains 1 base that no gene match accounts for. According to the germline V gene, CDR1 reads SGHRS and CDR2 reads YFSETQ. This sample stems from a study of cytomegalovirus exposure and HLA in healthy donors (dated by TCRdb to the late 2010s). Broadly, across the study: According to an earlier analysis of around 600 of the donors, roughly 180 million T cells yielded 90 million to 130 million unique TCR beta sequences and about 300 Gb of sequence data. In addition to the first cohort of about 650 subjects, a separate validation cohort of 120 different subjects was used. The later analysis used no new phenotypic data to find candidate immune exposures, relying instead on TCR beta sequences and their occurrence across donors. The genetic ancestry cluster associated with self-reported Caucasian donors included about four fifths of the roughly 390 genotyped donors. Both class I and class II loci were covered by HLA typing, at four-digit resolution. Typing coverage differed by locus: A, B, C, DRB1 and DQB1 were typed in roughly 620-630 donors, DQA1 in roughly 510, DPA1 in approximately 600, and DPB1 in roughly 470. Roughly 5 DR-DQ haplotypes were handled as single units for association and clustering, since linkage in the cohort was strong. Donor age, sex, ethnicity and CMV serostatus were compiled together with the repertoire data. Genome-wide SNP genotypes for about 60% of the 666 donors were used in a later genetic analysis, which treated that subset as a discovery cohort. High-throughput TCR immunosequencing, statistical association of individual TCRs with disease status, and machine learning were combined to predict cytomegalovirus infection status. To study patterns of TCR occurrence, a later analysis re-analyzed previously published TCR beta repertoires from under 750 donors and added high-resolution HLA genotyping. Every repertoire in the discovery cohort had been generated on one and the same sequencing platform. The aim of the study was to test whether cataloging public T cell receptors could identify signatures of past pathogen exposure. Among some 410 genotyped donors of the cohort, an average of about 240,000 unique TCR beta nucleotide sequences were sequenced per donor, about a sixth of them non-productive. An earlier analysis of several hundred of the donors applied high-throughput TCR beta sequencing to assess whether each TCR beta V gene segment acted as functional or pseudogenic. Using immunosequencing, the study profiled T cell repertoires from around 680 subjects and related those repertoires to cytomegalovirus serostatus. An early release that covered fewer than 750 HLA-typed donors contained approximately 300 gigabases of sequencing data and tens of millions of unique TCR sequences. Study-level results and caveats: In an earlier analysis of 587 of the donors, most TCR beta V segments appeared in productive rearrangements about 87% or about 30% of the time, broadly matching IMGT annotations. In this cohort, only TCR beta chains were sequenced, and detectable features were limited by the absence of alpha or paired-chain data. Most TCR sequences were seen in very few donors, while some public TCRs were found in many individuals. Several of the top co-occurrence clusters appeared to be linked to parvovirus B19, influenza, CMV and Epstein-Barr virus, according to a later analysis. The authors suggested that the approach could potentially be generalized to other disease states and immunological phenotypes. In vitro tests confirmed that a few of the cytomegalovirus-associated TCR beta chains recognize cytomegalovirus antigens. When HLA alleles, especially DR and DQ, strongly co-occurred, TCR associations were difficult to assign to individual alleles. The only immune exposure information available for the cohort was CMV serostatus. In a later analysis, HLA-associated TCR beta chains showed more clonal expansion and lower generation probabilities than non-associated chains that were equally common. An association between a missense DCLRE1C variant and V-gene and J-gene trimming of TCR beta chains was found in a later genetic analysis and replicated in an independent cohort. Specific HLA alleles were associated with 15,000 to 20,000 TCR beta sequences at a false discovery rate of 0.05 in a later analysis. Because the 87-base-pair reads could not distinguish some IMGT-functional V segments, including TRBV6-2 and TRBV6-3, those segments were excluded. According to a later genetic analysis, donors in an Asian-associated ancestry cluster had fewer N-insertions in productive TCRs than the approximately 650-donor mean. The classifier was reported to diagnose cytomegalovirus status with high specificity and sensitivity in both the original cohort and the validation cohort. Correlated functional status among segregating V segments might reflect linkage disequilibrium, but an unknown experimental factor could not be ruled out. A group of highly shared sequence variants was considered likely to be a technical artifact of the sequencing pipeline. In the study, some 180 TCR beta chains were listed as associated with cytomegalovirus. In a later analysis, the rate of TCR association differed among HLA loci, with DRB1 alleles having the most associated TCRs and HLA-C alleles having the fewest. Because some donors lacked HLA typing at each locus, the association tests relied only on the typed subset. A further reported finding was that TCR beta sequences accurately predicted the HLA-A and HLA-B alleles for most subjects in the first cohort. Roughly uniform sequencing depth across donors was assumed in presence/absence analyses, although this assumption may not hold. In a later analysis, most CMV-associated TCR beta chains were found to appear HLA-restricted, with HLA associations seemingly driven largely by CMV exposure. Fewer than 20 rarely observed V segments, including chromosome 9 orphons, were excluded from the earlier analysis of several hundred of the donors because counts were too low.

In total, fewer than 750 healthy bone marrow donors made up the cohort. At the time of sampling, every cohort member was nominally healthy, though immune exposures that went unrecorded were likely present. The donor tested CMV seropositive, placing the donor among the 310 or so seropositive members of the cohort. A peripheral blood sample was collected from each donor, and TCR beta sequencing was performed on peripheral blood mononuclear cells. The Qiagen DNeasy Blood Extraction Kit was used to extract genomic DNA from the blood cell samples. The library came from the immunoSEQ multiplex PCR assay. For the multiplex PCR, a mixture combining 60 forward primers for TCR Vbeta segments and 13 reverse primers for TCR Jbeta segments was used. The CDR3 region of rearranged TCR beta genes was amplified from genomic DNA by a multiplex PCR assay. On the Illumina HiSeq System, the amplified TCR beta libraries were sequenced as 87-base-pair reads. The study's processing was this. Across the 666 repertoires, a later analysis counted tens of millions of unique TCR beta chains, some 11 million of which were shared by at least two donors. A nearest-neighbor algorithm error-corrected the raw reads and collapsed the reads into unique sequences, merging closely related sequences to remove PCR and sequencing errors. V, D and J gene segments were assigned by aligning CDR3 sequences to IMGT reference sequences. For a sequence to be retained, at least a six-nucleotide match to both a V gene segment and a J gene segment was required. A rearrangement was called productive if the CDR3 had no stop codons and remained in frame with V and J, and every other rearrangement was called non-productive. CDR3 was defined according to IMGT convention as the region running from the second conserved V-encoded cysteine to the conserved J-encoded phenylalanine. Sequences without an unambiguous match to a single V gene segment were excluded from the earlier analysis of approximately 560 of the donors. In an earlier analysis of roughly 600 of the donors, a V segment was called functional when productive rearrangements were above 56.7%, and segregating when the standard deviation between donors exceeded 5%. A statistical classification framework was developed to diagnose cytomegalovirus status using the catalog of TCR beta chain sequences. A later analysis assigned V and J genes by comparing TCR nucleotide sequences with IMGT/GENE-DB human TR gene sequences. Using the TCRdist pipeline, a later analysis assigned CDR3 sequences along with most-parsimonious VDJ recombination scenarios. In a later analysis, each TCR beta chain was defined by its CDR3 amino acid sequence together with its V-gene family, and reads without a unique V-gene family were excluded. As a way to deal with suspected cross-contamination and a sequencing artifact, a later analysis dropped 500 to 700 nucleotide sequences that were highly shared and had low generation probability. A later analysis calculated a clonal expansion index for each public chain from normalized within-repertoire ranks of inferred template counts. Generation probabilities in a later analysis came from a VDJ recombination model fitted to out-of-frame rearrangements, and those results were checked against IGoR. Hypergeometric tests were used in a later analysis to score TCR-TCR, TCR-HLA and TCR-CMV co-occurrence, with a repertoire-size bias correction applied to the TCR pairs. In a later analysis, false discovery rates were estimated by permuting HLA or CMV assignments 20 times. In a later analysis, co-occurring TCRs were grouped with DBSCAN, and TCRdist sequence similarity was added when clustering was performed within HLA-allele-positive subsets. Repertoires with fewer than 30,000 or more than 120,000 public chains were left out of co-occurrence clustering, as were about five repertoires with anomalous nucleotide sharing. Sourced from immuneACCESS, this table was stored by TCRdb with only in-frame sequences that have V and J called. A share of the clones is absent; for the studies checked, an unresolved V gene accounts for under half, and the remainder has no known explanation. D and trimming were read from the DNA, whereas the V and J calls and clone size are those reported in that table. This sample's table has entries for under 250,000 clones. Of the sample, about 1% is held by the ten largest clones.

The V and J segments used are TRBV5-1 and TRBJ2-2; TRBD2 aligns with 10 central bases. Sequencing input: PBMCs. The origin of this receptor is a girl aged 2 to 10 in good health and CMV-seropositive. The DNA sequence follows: TGCGCCAGCTCTAGCGGGAGGAACACCGGGGAGCTGTTTTTT. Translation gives CASSSGRNTGELFF.